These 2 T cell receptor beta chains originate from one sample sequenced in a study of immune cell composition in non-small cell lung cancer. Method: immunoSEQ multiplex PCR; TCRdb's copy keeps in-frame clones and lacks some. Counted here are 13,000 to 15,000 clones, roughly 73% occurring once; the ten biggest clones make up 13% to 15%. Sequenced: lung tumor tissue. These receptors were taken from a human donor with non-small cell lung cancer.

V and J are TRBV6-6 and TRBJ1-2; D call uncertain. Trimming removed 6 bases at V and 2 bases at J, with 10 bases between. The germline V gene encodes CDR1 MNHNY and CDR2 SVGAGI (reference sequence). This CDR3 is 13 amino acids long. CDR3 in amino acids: CASRLDGNYGYTF. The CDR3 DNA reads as TGTGCCAGCAGACTAGACGGGAACTATGGCTACACCTTC.

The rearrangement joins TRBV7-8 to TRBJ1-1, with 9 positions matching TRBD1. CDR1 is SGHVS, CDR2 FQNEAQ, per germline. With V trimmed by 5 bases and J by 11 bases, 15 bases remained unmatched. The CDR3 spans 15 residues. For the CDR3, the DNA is TGTGCCAGCAGCCCCCAGACAGGGGGGTATTTTGGCGCTTTCTTT. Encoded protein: CASSPQTGGYFGAFF.